This TCR beta chain was captured in a study of shared clonotypes between healthy human individuals. Study as a whole: Donors had three CD4 naive, three CD4 memory, two CD8 naive and one CD8 memory plate apiece.

Investigators spread the genomic DNA of each subset evenly over several immunoSEQ plates. The data were produced by immunoSEQ multiplex PCR, yet TCRdb's version contains in-frame clones alone and is incomplete. The table lists about 820,000 clones, about 92% of them singletons. V lost 6 bases to trimming and J lost 7 bases, with 16 bases between them. CDR1 SGHVS and CDR2 FQNEAQ come from the germline V gene. The CDR3 extends over 14 amino acids. This clone has more than one count but fewer than ten. Its specificity is not known. Naive CD8 cells comprised CD45RO-negative, CCR7-positively selected cells, excluding terminally differentiated effector memory CD45RA+ cells. Study-wide results and caveats: When naive CD4 clonotypes were compared across a handful of donors, 4% to 6.5% were shared. Non-shared clonotypes had lower generation probabilities than those shared by all four donors.

The sample was naive CD8+ T cells sorted from blood. The receptor comes from a man in his thirties or forties in good health. This chain uses TRBV7-8 with TRBJ2-1, with a weak D call TRBD1 (5 bases). The CDR3 here is CASRDIGVENEQFF. CDR3 bases: TGTGCCAGCAGAGACATAGGGGTGGAGAATGAGCAGTTCTTC.